This TCR beta chain is drawn from a study of control samples from healthy donors and cancer patients. Some clones are missing from TCRdb's copy, which holds only in-frame ones; the method was immunoSEQ multiplex PCR. The data contain some 120,000 clones, roughly 87% of them singletons. Deletions cut 2 bases from V and 10 bases from J, with 16 bases between. Germline-derived CDR1 and CDR2 are SGDLS and YYNGEE. This CDR3 comprises 15 residues. The rearrangement joins TRBV9 to TRBJ1-6, with D possibly TRBD1 on 5 matching bases. What was sequenced was blood. The sequence was obtained from a man in his late teens or twenties in good health. The CDR3 nucleotides are TGTGCCAGCAGCGTCCGGGACGGATCCGGATCACCCCTCCACTTT. Encoded protein: CASSVRDGSGSPLHF.